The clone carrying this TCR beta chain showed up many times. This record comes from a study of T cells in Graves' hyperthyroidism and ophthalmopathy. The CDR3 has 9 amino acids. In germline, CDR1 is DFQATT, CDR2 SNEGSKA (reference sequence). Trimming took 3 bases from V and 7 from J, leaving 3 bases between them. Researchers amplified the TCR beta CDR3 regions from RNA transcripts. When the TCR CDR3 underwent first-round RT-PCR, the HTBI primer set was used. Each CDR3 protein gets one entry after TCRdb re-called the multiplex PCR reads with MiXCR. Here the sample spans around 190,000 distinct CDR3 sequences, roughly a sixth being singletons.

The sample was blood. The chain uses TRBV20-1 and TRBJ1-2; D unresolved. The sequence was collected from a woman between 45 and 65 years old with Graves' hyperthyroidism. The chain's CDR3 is CSASSGYTF. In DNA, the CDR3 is TGCAGTGCTAGTTCTGGCTACACCTTC.